This T cell receptor (beta chain) emerged from a study of OX40 agonist ivuxolimab in advanced cancers. This table comes from immunoSEQ multiplex PCR, and its TCRdb copy is limited to in-frame clones, with some not included. This table holds about 62,000 clones, 60% to 85% found once. The sample consisted of CD4+ or CD8+ T cells sorted from blood, taken in a trial of the OX40 agonist ivuxolimab. The clonotype comes from an adult with an advanced solid tumor such as melanoma, head and neck, liver or kidney cancer.

The chain's CDR3 is CASSDVKGVMPQHF. CDR3 in DNA: TGTGCCAGCTCCGACGTGAAGGGGGTGATGCCCCAGCATTTT. The V call is TRBV18, the J call TRBJ1-5, with a weak D call TRBD1 (6 bases). Trimming removed 6 bases at V and 9 bases at J, with 18 bases between. Germline V gene data show CDR1 as KGHSH and CDR2 as LQKENI. The CDR3 is 14 amino acids.